These 22 T cell receptor beta chains were all obtained from the same sample, sequenced in a study of beta chain features in type 1 diabetes (dated by TCRdb to 2017 to 2018). Libraries were constructed by the immunoSEQ multiplex PCR assay. The entire amount of isolated RNA was reverse transcribed using the High Capacity cDNA Reverse Transcription Kit, so the sequenced TCRB transcripts were expressed ones. TCRdb obtained this table from immuneACCESS and retained in-frame rearrangements with V and J assigned. These tables miss some clones; where compared with another copy, unresolved V genes account for less than half of the shortfall, and the remainder is unexplained. The sample records 900,000 or so clones, 17% of which are singletons. Around 0.02% of the sample goes to the ten largest clones. Sequencing was carried out using naive CD4+ T cells from blood. The cell subset or site tag for this specimen amounts to: true naive CD4+ T cells. Every receptor here comes from a woman between 18 and 29 years old in good health.

This clone was detected only a few times. This chain links TRBV11-1 with TRBJ2-7; D gene uncertain. The CDR3 totals 16 residues. Deletions cut 6 bases from V and 4 bases from J, with 22 bases between. Germline V gene lookup returns CDR1 SGHAT and CDR2 FQDESV (reference sequence). CDR3 DNA: TGTGCCAGCAGACTAAACCCGGATCCCTCTGGGTACGAGCAGTACTTC. This sequence encodes CASRLNPDPSGYEQYF.

J is TRBJ2-2 and V is TRBV6-6; D remains ambiguous. V was cut by 6 bases and J by 6 bases, with 8 bases left in between. Germline CDR1 MNHNY, CDR2 SVGAGI (reference sequence). This CDR3 contains 12 residues. The CDR3 here is CASRVGPGELFF. The CDR3 DNA follows: TGTGCCAGCAGAGTCGGTCCCGGGGAGCTGTTTTTT.

The chain couples TRBV4-2 to TRBJ2-3; D ambiguous. The CDR3 spans 13 residues. V shed 0 bases and J shed 5 bases, with 6 bases lying between them. Germline CDR1 LGHNA, CDR2 YNFKEQ. For the CDR3, the DNA is TGTGCCAGCAGCCAAGATGCAGGAGATACGCAGTATTTT. Protein product: CASSQDAGDTQYF.

In regard to this clone: The sample carries other DNA sequences with the same CDR3. This rearrangement joins TRBV27 to TRBJ1-1; D call uncertain. The length of the CDR3 is 13 residues. Germline V gene data show CDR1 as MNHEY and CDR2 as SMNVEV (reference sequence). V gave up 2 bases and J gave up 1 base, with 5 bases separating them. The CDR3 DNA follows: TGTGCCAGCAGTTTAAAGGGGAACACTGAAGCTTTCTTT. Amino acids: CASSLKGNTEAFF.

The rearrangement joins TRBV15 to TRBJ2-7, with 7 bases identical to TRBD1. The CDR3 contains 15 residues. Germline V gene sequence: CDR1 LNHNV, CDR2 YYDKDF (reference sequence). The trim removed 3 bases at V and 2 bases at J, leaving 7 bases unmatched. The CDR3 sequence is CATSRVTGFTYEQYF. The CDR3 DNA reads TGTGCCACCAGCAGGGTGACAGGGTTCACCTACGAGCAGTACTTC.

The sample holds many counts of this clone. This chain joins TRBV23-1 and TRBJ2-6; 9 bases match TRBD1. TRBV23-1 is sorted into the ORF group, with uncertain function. CDR3 length: 22 residues. With 2 bases clipped from V and 1 base from J, the junction kept 18 bases outside the gene matches. DNA for the CDR3: TGCGCCAGCAGTCAACCCCCAATCCCGGGACAGGGAGGGTTGTCTGGGGCCAACGTCCTGACTTTC. This translates into CASSQPPIPGQGGLSGANVLTF.

This chain connects TRBV25-1 to TRBJ2-1, with D possibly TRBD1 on 6 matching bases. The CDR3 has 15 residues. V shed 8 bases and J shed 4 bases, with 18 bases lying between them. Per the germline V gene, CDR1 is MGHDK and CDR2 is SYGVNS. The CDR3 DNA sequence: TGTGCCAGCGGTAAAACAGGGTTCTTTTACAATGAGCAGTTCTTC. This gives the protein CASGKTGFFYNEQFF.

This clone has a handful of counts. The chain's CDR3 is CASSSGLAGGTDTQYF. CDR3 bases: TGCGCCAGCAGCTCGGGACTAGCGGGAGGTACAGATACGCAGTATTTT. This chain connects TRBV5-1 to TRBJ2-3, with 15 positions matching TRBD2. Germline-derived CDR1 and CDR2 are SGHRS and YFSETQ. Losses at the gene ends were 3 bases for V and 3 bases for J; bases not matched to a gene: 2. CDR3 size: 16 residues.

This chain uses TRBV6-5 with TRBJ1-5, with D hard to call. This CDR3 comprises 15 residues. Between the trimmed V and J ends, which lost 6 bases and 0 bases, there was a span of 12 bases. Germline values: CDR1 MNHEY, CDR2 SVGAGI. CDR3 in DNA: TGTGCCAGCAGGCTCACGCACTATAGCAATCAGCCCCAGCATTTT. The encoded protein is CASRLTHYSNQPQHF.

The chain has TRBV5-1 and TRBJ1-2, with TRBD1 matching 11 bases. V lost 3 bases to trimming and J lost 6 bases; unmatched junction nucleotides: 1. This CDR3 is 13 amino acids long. Germline lookup yields CDR1 SGHRS and CDR2 YFSETQ. CDR3 nucleotides: TGCGCCAGCAGCTGGGGACAGGGGGATGGCTACACCTTC. Translation gives CASSWGQGDGYTF. Supplemented by reference TRBV5-1 and TRBJ1-2, the full variable domain reads KAGVTQTPRYLIKTRGQQVTLSCSPISGHRSVSWYQQTPGQGLQFLFEYFSETQRNKGNFPGRFSGRQFSNSRSEMNVSTLELGDSALYLCASSWGQGDGYTFGSGTRLTVV.

This chain joins TRBV2 and TRBJ1-2; D remains unclear. Germline loops: CDR1 SNHLY, CDR2 FYNNEI. This CDR3 is 13 amino acids long. Trimming cost V 6 bases and J 7 bases, with 15 bases left between them. The CDR3 bases are TGTGCCAGCAGCTACCGGTCGACTGGTGGCTACACCTTC. Amino acid sequence: CASSYRSTGGYTF. Full variable domain (remainder filled in from reference TRBV2 and TRBJ1-2): EPEVTQTPSHQVTQMGQEVILRCVPISNHLYFYWYRQILGQKVEFLVSFYNNEISEKSEIFDDQFSVERPDGSNFTLKIRSTKLEDSAMYFCASSYRSTGGYTFGSGTRLTVV.

V gene TRBV18 combines with J gene TRBJ2-5; no clear D gene. The J call may be mistaken, given a closer DNA end match to TRBJ2-7. The germline V gene has CDR1 KGHSH and CDR2 LQKENI. CDR3 size: 12 residues. The CDR3 sequence is CASSLPGDEQYF. Written as DNA, the CDR3 is TGTGCCAGCTCACTTCCCGGCGACGAGCAGTACTTC.

The chain joins TRBV27 to TRBJ1-5; D might be TRBD1 (5 bases). This CDR3 is 14 amino acids long. Trimming stripped 4 bases from V and 3 bases from J, with 10 bases between. From germline, CDR1 is MNHEY and CDR2 SMNVEV (reference sequence). The CDR3 is CASSYEGINQPQHF. CDR3 bases: TGTGCCAGCAGTTATGAGGGGATCAATCAGCCCCAGCATTTT.

The chain couples TRBV4-2 to TRBJ1-3; D is unresolved. The CDR3 has 15 amino acids. Trimming left V 1 base short and J 1 base short, with 8 bases between. Germline assignment: CDR1 LGHNA and CDR2 YNFKEQ. The DNA for the CDR3 is TGTGCCAGCAGCCAAGTAGGTCTTTCTGGAAACACCATATATTTT. Residues: CASSQVGLSGNTIYF.

CDR3 nucleotides: TGTGCCAGCTCACCTAAGCACCCTGGACTAGCGGGAGGATCAGATACGCAGTATTTT. Its protein product is CASSPKHPGLAGGSDTQYF. The chain links TRBV18 to TRBJ2-3; 14 positions agree with TRBD2. This CDR3 has 19 residues. V lost 3 bases to trimming and J lost 4 bases; unmatched junction nucleotides: 12. Germline lookup yields CDR1 KGHSH and CDR2 LQKENI. Drawing the rest from reference TRBV18 and TRBJ2-3, the complete variable domain is NAGVMQNPRHLVRRRGQEARLRCSPMKGHSHVYWYRQLPEEGLKFMVYLQKENIIDESGMPKERFSAEFPKEGPSILRIQQVVRGDSAAYFCASSPKHPGLAGGSDTQYFGPGTRLTVL.

This clone has more than one count but fewer than ten. The chain combines TRBV5-1 with TRBJ2-3; TRBD2 matches at 15 bases. This CDR3 has 17 amino acids. Germline V gives CDR1 SGHRS, CDR2 YFSETQ. With V trimmed by 2 bases and J by 6 bases, 7 bases remained unmatched. The CDR3 sequence: CASSFGLAGGPGDTQYF. CDR3 nucleotide sequence: TGCGCCAGCAGCTTCGGACTAGCGGGAGGGCCTGGGGATACGCAGTATTTT.

J is TRBJ2-7 and V is TRBV7-2; D might be TRBD2 (5 bases). The CDR3 is made up of 16 amino acids. Germline V gene lookup returns CDR1 SGHTA and CDR2 FQGNSA. Trimming left V 5 bases short and J 2 bases short, with 19 bases between. The chain's CDR3 is CASSGSLAAKPYEQYF. The DNA for the CDR3 is TGTGCCAGCAGCGGGAGCCTAGCAGCCAAACCCTACGAGCAGTACTTC.

V is TRBV10-3 and J is TRBJ1-1; D might be TRBD1 (6 bases). Germline V gives CDR1 ENHRY, CDR2 SYGVKD. V lost 5 bases and J 8 bases, leaving 15 bases between the germline ends. The CDR3 has 13 residues. CDR3 sequence reads: CAISPSQGLEAFF. The CDR3 coding sequence is TGTGCCATCAGTCCATCCCAGGGGCTAGAAGCTTTCTTT.

This clone was seen more than once but under ten times. The junction departs from germline at one end; a sequencing error may be responsible. The chain uses TRBV23-1 and TRBJ2-4; 7 bases line up with TRBD2. TRBV23-1 is designated an ORF whose function remains uncertain. The CDR3 consists of 15 residues. The CDR3 DNA is TGCGCCAGCAGTCAAGAGCCCGGGACTAAAAACATTCCGTACTTC. It specifies CASSQEPGTKNIPYF.

This chain links TRBV4-2 with TRBJ2-1; D call uncertain. The CDR3 is made up of 14 amino acids. Germline V gives CDR1 LGHNA, CDR2 YNFKEQ. Trimming pared 6 bases from V and 5 bases from J, leaving 14 bases between. CDR3 in DNA: TGTGCCAGCAGTCAAACTGGGTACGACAATGAGCAGTTCTTC. Encoded protein: CASSQTGYDNEQFF.

The rearrangement uses TRBV27 and TRBJ1-5; 9 nucleotides align to TRBD1. This CDR3 contains 17 residues. Germline CDR1 reads MNHEY; CDR2 reads SMNVEV (reference sequence). V was pared by 6 bases and J by 6 bases, with 15 bases of the junction left unmatched. The CDR3 here is CASRARGTGRFTQPQHF. In DNA form, the CDR3 reads TGTGCCAGCAGGGCACGGGGGACAGGGAGGTTCACTCAGCCCCAGCATTTT.

This clone was observed a handful of times. The rearrangement links TRBV5-1 to TRBJ2-5; tentatively, D is TRBD1 or TRBD2 (5 bases each). The CDR3 extends over 13 amino acids. The V gene's germline CDR1 is SGHRS and CDR2 YFSETQ. Trimming removed 0 bases from V and 4 bases from J, with 7 bases in between. CDR3 loop: CASSLGGVETQYF. The DNA for the CDR3 is TGCGCCAGCAGCTTGGGAGGGGTAGAGACCCAGTACTTC.